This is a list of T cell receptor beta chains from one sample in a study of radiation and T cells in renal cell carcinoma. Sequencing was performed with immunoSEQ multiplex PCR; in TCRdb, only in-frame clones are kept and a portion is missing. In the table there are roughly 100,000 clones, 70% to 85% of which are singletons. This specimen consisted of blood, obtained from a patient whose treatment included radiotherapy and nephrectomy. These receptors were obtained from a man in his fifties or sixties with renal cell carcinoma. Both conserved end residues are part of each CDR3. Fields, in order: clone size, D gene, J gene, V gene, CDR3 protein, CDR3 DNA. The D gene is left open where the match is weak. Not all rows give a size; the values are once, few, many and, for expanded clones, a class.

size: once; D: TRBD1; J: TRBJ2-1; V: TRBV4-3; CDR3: CASSQGDRGWDEQFF; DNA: TGCGCCAGCAGCCAGGGGGACAGGGGGTGGGATGAGCAGTTCTTC
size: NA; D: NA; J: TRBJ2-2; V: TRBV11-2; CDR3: CASSRGGELFF; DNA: TGTGCCAGCAGCCGAGGAGGGGAGCTGTTTTTT
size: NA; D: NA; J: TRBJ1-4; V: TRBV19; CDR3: CASTRPATNEKLFF; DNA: TGTGCCAGTACTAGGCCAGCAACTAATGAAAAACTGTTTTTT
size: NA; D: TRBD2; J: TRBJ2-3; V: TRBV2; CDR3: CAFHGRERTDTQYF; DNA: TGTGCCTTCCACGGGAGGGAGAGGACAGATACGCAGTATTTT
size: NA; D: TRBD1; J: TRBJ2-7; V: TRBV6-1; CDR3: CASSKGQGGYEQYF; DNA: TGTGCCAGCAGTAAGGGACAGGGAGGCTACGAGCAGTACTTC
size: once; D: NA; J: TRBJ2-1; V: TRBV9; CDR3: CASSALAEQFF; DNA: TGTGCCAGCAGCGCGTTAGCGGAGCAGTTCTTC
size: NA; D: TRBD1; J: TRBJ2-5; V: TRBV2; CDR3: CASSPQGAYQETQYF; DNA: TGTGCCAGCAGCCCACAGGGGGCATACCAAGAGACCCAGTACTTC
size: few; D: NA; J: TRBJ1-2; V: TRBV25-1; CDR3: CASSEWAGYGYTF; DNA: TGTGCCAGCAGTGAATGGGCAGGGTATGGCTACACCTTC
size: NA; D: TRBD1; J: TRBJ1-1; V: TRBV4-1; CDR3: CASSQRGVRGPEAFF; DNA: TGCGCCAGCAGCCAACGGGGGGTCAGGGGGCCCGAAGCTTTCTTT
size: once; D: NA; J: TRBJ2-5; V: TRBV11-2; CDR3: CASSSYPQGGQETQYF; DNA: TGTGCCAGCAGCTCATACCCACAGGGGGGGCAGGAGACCCAGTACTTC
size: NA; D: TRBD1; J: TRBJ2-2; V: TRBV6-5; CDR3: CASRERTGPTGELFF; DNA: TGTGCCAGCAGGGAAAGGACAGGGCCCACCGGGGAGCTGTTTTTT
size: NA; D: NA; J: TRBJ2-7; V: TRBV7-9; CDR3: CASSLQGYEQYF; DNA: TGTGCCAGCAGCCTACAGGGTTACGAGCAGTACTTC
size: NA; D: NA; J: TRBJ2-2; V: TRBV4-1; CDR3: CASSQAQGAMNTGELFF; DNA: TGCGCCAGCAGCCAAGCGCAGGGCGCGATGAACACCGGGGAGCTGTTTTTT
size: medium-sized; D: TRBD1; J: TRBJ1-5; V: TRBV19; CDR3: CASSLRQGGQPQHF; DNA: TGTGCCAGTAGTCTCCGACAGGGGGGGCAGCCCCAGCATTTT
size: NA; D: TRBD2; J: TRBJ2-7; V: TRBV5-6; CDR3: CASSLVGRGSYEQYF; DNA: TGTGCCAGCAGCTTGGTGGGGAGGGGATCCTACGAGCAGTACTTC
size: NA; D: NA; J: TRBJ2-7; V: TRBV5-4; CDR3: CASSLRDGAYEQYF; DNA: TGTGCCAGCAGCCTCCGGGACGGCGCCTACGAGCAGTACTTC
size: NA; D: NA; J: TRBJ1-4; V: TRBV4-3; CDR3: CASSPLPGGTEREKLFF; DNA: TGCGCCAGCAGTCCACTCCCAGGTGGGACGGAGAGAGAAAAACTGTTTTTT
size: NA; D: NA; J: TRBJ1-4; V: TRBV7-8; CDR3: CASSLAPQDPSTNEKLFF; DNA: TGTGCCAGCAGCTTAGCCCCCCAGGACCCTTCAACTAATGAAAAACTGTTTTTT
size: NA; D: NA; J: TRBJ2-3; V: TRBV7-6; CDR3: CASSLAPSGTDTQYF; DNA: TGTGCCAGCAGCTTAGCGCCCAGCGGCACAGATACGCAGTATTTT
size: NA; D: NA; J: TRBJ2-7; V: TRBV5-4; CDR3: CASSPSGSGRDEQYF; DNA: TGTGCCAGCAGCCCCAGTGGCTCGGGAAGAGACGAGCAGTACTTC
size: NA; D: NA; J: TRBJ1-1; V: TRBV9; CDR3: CASSGLGGLNTEAFF; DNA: TGTGCCAGCAGCGGATTGGGGGGGTTGAACACTGAAGCTTTCTTT
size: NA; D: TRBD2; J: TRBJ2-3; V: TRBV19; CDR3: CASSRSSGGLKFLQSTDTQYF; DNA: TGTGCCAGTAGTCGGTCGTCGGGGGGACTCAAATTCCTTCAGAGCACAGATACGCAGTATTTT
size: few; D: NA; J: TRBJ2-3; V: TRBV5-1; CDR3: CASSPRSWGRDTQYF; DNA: TGCGCCAGCAGCCCAAGAAGTTGGGGAAGGGATACGCAGTATTTT
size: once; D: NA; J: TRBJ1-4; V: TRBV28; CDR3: CASQTVVSGLFF; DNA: TGTGCCAGCCAAACGGTGGTTTCTGGACTGTTTTTT
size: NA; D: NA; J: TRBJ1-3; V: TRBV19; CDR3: CASSLRESFGNTIYF; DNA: TGTGCCAGTAGTCTGCGCGAGAGTTTTGGAAACACCATATATTTT
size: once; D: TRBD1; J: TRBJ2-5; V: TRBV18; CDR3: CASSPNRGRETQYF; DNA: TGTGCCAGCTCACCAAACAGGGGGCGAGAGACCCAGTACTTC
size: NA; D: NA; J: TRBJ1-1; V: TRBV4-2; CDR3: CASSQDPGGGGTEAFF; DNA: TGTGCCAGCAGCCAAGATCCCGGCGGAGGCGGGACTGAAGCTTTCTTT
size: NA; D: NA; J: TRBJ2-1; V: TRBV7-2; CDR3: CASSLAAHNEQFF; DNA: TGTGCCAGCAGCTTAGCTGCGCACAATGAGCAGTTCTTC
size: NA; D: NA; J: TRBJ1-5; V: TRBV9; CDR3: CASSLDSNQPQHF; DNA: TGTGCCAGCAGCCTCGATAGCAATCAGCCCCAGCATTTT
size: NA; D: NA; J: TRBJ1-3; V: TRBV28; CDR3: CASSLIDTGNTIYF; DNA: TGTGCCAGCAGTTTAATTGACACTGGAAACACCATATATTTT
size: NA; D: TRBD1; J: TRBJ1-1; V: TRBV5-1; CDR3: CASSSGQGGTEAFF; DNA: TGCGCCAGCAGCTCGGGACAGGGAGGCACTGAAGCTTTCTTT
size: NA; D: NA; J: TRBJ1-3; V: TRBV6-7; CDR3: CASRSLLEGNTIYF; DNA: TGTGCCAGCAGGTCGCTACTCGAAGGAAACACCATATATTTT
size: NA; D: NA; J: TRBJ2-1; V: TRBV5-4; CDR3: CASSLDYNEQFF; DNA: TGTGCCAGCAGCTTGGACTACAATGAGCAGTTCTTC
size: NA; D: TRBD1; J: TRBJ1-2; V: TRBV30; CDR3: CAWSVTGDYEGYTF; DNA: TGTGCCTGGAGTGTAACAGGGGACTATGAAGGCTACACCTTC
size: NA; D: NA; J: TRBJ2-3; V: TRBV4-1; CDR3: CASTALGLSTDTQYF; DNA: TGCGCCAGCACGGCGTTGGGGCTAAGCACAGATACGCAGTATTTT
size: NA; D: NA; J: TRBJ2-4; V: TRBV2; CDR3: CASSEDSHIQYF; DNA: TGTGCCAGCAGTGAGGACTCCCACATTCAGTACTTC
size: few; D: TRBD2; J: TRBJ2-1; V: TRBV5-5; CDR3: CASSLARLAGGWGDEQFF; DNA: TGTGCCAGCAGCTTGGCCCGGCTAGCGGGAGGTTGGGGGGATGAGCAGTTCTTC
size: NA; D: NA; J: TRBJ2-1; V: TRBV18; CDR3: CASSPQGTSSYNEQFF; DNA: TGTGCCAGCTCTCCGCAGGGGACGAGCTCCTACAATGAGCAGTTCTTC
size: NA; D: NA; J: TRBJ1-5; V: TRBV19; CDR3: CASSLLGGALNQPQHF; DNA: TGTGCCAGTAGTCTCCTCGGGGGGGCCTTGAATCAGCCCCAGCATTTT
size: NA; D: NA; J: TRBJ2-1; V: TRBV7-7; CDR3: CASERAGSSYNEQFF; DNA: TGTGCCAGCGAAAGGGCGGGGAGCTCCTACAATGAGCAGTTCTTC
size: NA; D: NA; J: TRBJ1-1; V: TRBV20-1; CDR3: CGALAYTEAFF; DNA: TGCGGGGCGTTGGCGTACACTGAAGCTTTCTTT
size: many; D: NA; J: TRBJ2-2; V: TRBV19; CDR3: CARRPRDTFTGELFF; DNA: TGTGCCAGAAGGCCCCGGGACACCTTCACCGGGGAGCTGTTTTTT
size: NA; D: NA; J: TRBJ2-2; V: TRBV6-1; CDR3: CASSRAGNTGELFF; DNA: TGTGCCAGCAGCCGGGCCGGAAACACCGGGGAGCTGTTTTTT
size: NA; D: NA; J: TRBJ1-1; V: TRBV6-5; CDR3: CASNRGAGGRTEAFF; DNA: TGTGCCAGCAATAGGGGGGCGGGAGGACGCACTGAAGCTTTCTTT
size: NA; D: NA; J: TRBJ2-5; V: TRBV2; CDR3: CASRYFPRVEETQYF; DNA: TGTGCCAGCAGGTACTTTCCCAGGGTAGAAGAGACCCAGTACTTC
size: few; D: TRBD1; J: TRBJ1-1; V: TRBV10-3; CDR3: CAISERTGPMNTEAFF; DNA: TGTGCCATCAGCGAAAGGACAGGCCCTATGAACACTGAAGCTTTCTTT
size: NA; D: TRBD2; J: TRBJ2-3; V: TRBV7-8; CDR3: CASIPLLAGVSDTQYF; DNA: TGTGCCAGCATCCCCCTTCTAGCGGGAGTTTCAGATACGCAGTATTTT
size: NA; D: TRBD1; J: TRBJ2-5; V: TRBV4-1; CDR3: CASSRRLTRTGAPQETQYF; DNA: TGCGCCAGCAGCCGAAGATTGACTCGGACAGGGGCCCCCCAAGAGACCCAGTACTTC
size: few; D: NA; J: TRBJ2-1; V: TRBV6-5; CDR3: CASSGRTEQFF; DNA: TGTGCCAGCAGTGGCCGGACAGAGCAGTTCTTC